One sample yielded the 24 T cell receptor beta chains listed below, sequenced in a study of blood T cells in healthy people across ages. PCR was performed a second time for roughly 7 to 12 cycles using a sample-barcoded 5' primer and a J-beta primer mix. TCRdb analysed the 5' RACE reads with MiXCR anew, one entry per CDR3 protein. The table includes 1,800,000 or so distinct CDR3 sequences, about 39% detected once. Source material: blood. These receptor sequences come from a human donor in good health.

In DNA form, the CDR3 reads TGTGCCATCAGTGAAGGGCACCCGAACACTGAAGCTTTCTTT. This codes for CAISEGHPNTEAFF. The chain combines TRBV10-3 with TRBJ1-1, with D uncertain. The CDR3 has 14 residues. V lost 3 bases and J lost 1, with 9 bases in between. The germline V gene has CDR1 ENHRY and CDR2 SYGVKD.

The gene calls are TRBV28 and TRBJ2-1; TRBD1 agrees at 10 bases. CDR1 and CDR2 from the germline V gene are MDHEN and SYDVKM. The CDR3 totals 19 residues. Germline trimming cut 3 bases from V and 0 bases from J; bases unmatched to any gene: 11. CDR3 sequence: CASSFEVVGTGDSYNEQFF. The CDR3 region has the DNA TGTGCCAGCAGTTTTGAGGTTGTGGGGACAGGGGACTCCTACAATGAGCAGTTCTTC.

V gene TRBV7-2 combines with J gene TRBJ2-7, with D unresolved. Trimming cost V 3 bases and J 3 bases, with 9 bases left between them. The CDR3 has 13 amino acids. Germline lookup yields CDR1 SGHTA and CDR2 FQGNSA. CDR3 in amino acids: CASSFNGFYEQYF. In nucleotides, the CDR3 is TGTGCCAGCAGCTTTAACGGATTCTACGAGCAGTACTTC. The variable domain in full, completed from reference TRBV7-2 and TRBJ2-7, reads GAGVSQSPSNKVTEKGKDVELRCDPISGHTALYWYRQSLGQGLEFLIYFQGNSAPDKSGLPSDRFSAERTGGSVSTLTIQRTQQEDSAVYLCASSFNGFYEQYFGPGTRLTVT.

In this sample, this clonotype turned up once. The chain recombines TRBV5-1 with TRBJ1-5, with D possibly being TRBD1 (5 bases). CDR3 length equals 15 residues. Germline CDR1 is SGHRS and CDR2 is YFSETQ. V gave up 0 bases and J gave up 5 bases, with 12 bases separating them. The CDR3 sequence: CASSLGGDIYQPQHF. DNA of the CDR3: TGCGCCAGCAGCTTGGGGGGCGACATTTATCAGCCCCAGCATTTT.

The chain recombines TRBV12-3 or TRBV12-4 with TRBJ2-7; 7 bases are a match to TRBD1. The CDR3 covers 13 residues. Losses at the gene ends were 6 bases for V and 2 bases for J; bases not matched to a gene: 4. The CDR3 region has the DNA TGTGCCAGCAGGTGGGGACAGACCTACGAGCAGTACTTC. Translation: CASRWGQTYEQYF.

As to this clonotype: A single base separates this from a much larger clone, so it may be a read error. V usage is TRBV11-2 and J usage is TRBJ2-1; D call uncertain. The CDR3 totals 16 residues. Germline V lookup: CDR1 SGHAT, CDR2 FQNNGV. This chain's CDR3 is CASSPPDGSSYNERFF. The CDR3 DNA sequence: TGTGCCAGCAGCCCCCCGGACGGAAGCTCCTACAATGAGCGGTTCTTC.

This clonotype was counted between two and nine times. This chain connects TRBV3-1 to TRBJ2-6; TRBD2 matches at 7 bases. The CDR3 runs to 21 residues. CDR1 and CDR2 (germline): LGHDT, YNNKEL (reference sequence). J was trimmed by 0 bases and V by 1 base; bases with no gene match: 15. The CDR3 DNA sequence: TGTGCCAGCAGCCAAGGATACCCCTGGGCGGGGGAAAGCTCTGGGGCCAACGTCCTGACTTTC. Its protein is CASSQGYPWAGESSGANVLTF. The full variable domain, rest sourced from reference TRBV3-1 and TRBJ2-6, is DTAVSQTPKYLVTQMGNDKSIKCEQNLGHDTMYWYKQDSKKFLKIMFSYNNKELIINETVPNRFSPKSPDKAHLNLHINSLELGDSAVYFCASSQGYPWAGESSGANVLTFGAGSRLTVL.

Details on this clonotype: A junction end diverges from the germline sequence, so it may reflect a read error. The chain recombines TRBV7-6 with TRBJ2-7; TRBD1 aligns across 9 bases. The CDR3 runs 15 residues. Germline V gene data show CDR1 as SGHVS and CDR2 as FNYEAQ. This CDR3 reads CANSLGTLTGGEQYF. The CDR3 bases are TGTGCCAACAGCTTAGGAACTCTGACAGGGGGCGAGCAGTACTTC.

V gene TRBV10-3 combines with J gene TRBJ2-1, with a possible D match to TRBD2 (5 bases). Trimming pared 10 bases from V and 7 bases from J, leaving 20 bases between. Germline loops: CDR1 ENHRY, CDR2 SYGVKD. This CDR3 contains 14 residues. Written as DNA, the CDR3 is TGTGCCACCATAGTTACTAGATCGAGGAATGAGCAGTTCTTC. This codes for CATIVTRSRNEQFF.

The chain employs TRBV2 and TRBJ2-1; D ambiguous. This CDR3 has 13 amino acids. Trimming removed 6 bases at V and 6 bases at J, with 12 bases between. Germline assignment: CDR1 SNHLY and CDR2 FYNNEI. The CDR3 region is CASSTWVGNEQFF. The CDR3 DNA reads TGTGCCAGCAGCACGTGGGTAGGCAATGAGCAGTTCTTC.

The rearrangement links TRBV2 to TRBJ2-1; D perhaps matches TRBD2 (6 bases). Germline-derived CDR1 and CDR2 are SNHLY and FYNNEI. V was clipped by 8 bases and J by 9 bases, with 11 bases between them. There are 11 residues in the CDR3. CDR3 sequence reads: CASRGGSEQFF. Here the CDR3 DNA reads TGTGCCAGCCGGGGAGGTAGTGAGCAGTTCTTC.

This chain links TRBV5-1 with TRBJ1-1; 9 bases are a match to TRBD1. The CDR3 has 14 amino acids. V dropped 5 bases and J dropped 1; count of bases not matched to a gene: 3. Germline-derived CDR1 and CDR2 are SGHRS and YFSETQ. The CDR3 spells CASRWTGENTEAFF. The CDR3 DNA reads TGCGCCAGCAGGTGGACAGGGGAGAACACTGAAGCTTTCTTT.

This clonotype was seen a few times. V is TRBV7-3 and J is TRBJ2-7; TRBD1 matches 10 bases. J lost 5 bases, V lost 4 bases, and 11 bases had no gene match. The CDR3 sequence is 16 residues long. CDR1 and CDR2 from the germline V gene are SGHTA and FQGTGA. The CDR3 bases are TGTGCCAGCAGCTACAACCCCGGGACAGGGGCGGACGAGCAGTACTTC. Residues: CASSYNPGTGADEQYF.

For this clonotype: A junction end diverges from the germline sequence, so it may reflect a read error. The J gene is TRBJ1-3, the V gene TRBV24-1, with D perhaps TRBD1 (5 bases). Germline CDR1 KGHDR, CDR2 SFDVKD. This CDR3 has 12 residues. In DNA, the CDR3 is TGTGCCACCGAGGGGATTGGAGACACCATATATTTT. Translation: CATEGIGDTIYF.

This clonotype was counted once. The V gene is TRBV7-9, the J gene TRBJ2-3; D not certain. The CDR3 is made up of 15 amino acids. Germline-derived CDR1 and CDR2 are SEHNR and FQNEAQ (reference sequence). Trimming took 3 bases from V and 1 from J, leaving 11 bases between them. This CDR3 is CASSLGNFRTDTQYF. The CDR3 bases are TGTGCCAGCAGCTTGGGGAACTTCCGCACAGATACGCAGTATTTT.

This clonotype was counted a few times. The genes are TRBV20-1 and TRBJ2-3; 7 bases are shared with TRBD1. This CDR3 has 14 residues. V shed 6 bases and J 3 bases; nucleotides not matched to a gene: 9. Germline CDR1 reads DFQATT; CDR2 reads SNEGSKA (reference sequence). The CDR3 DNA reads as TGCAGTGCACCGGACAGGCGGAGGACAGATACGCAGTATTTT. Protein product: CSAPDRRRTDTQYF.

This clonotype has a handful of counts. The chain has TRBV15 and TRBJ1-1; D is undetermined. Germline CDR1 LNHNV, CDR2 YYDKDF (reference sequence). V was clipped by 5 bases and J by 1 base, with 8 bases between them. This CDR3 has 13 amino acids. CDR3 in amino acids: CATSASANTEAFF. The CDR3 bases are TGTGCCACCAGCGCGTCCGCGAACACTGAAGCTTTCTTT.

The genes are TRBV27 and TRBJ1-5; TRBD1 might be the D (6 bases). The CDR3 totals 14 residues. CDR1 is MNHEY, CDR2 SMNVEV, per germline (reference sequence). V was pared by 3 bases and J by 8 bases, with 14 bases between. CDR3 nucleotides: TGTGCCAGCAGTTTTGGTGGGGGCGCGGAGCCCCAGCATTTT. This sequence encodes CASSFGGGAEPQHF.

This rearrangement joins TRBV20-1 to TRBJ2-1, with 9 bases aligning to TRBD2. The V gene end was trimmed by 5 bases and the J gene end by 1 base; junction bases not matched to a gene: 9. The CDR3 contains 16 residues. Germline V gene data show CDR1 as DFQATT and CDR2 as SNEGSKA (reference sequence). CDR3 residues: CSAPYPAGGSYNEQFF. CDR3 sequence (DNA): TGCAGTGCTCCTTATCCAGCGGGGGGTTCCTACAATGAGCAGTTCTTC.

This clonotype was seen repeatedly, ten times or more. The V call is TRBV12-3 or TRBV12-4, the J call TRBJ2-1, with D unclear. The CDR3 is 15 amino acids. Trimming took 3 bases from V and 0 from J, leaving 9 bases between them. The chain's CDR3 is CASSFRLSSYNEQFF. CDR3 DNA sequence: TGTGCCAGCAGTTTCCGCTTAAGCTCCTACAATGAGCAGTTCTTC.

This clonotype was recorded once. The chain employs TRBV9 and TRBJ1-2, with D unclear. Germline CDR1 is SGDLS and CDR2 is YYNGEE. The CDR3 extends over 16 amino acids. V was trimmed by 3 bases and J by 2 bases, leaving 17 bases between them. DNA for the CDR3: TGTGCCAGCAGCGCCCATCGAAGACTGACCAACTATGGCTACACCTTC. Residues: CASSAHRRLTNYGYTF.

The chain is built from TRBV11-1 and TRBJ2-1, with TRBD1 identical over 8 bases. This CDR3 spans 14 amino acids. V gave up 5 bases and J gave up 9 bases; unmatched junction bases: 9. CDR1 and CDR2 from the germline V gene are SGHAT and FQDESV (reference sequence). As DNA, the CDR3 is TGTGCCAGCAGCGTCTCCAGGGGGCGGGGTGAGCAGTTCTTC. It specifies CASSVSRGRGEQFF. Full variable domain (outside the CDR3, taken from reference TRBV11-1 and TRBJ2-1): EAEVAQSPRYKITEKSQAVAFWCDPISGHATLYWYRQILGQGPELLVQFQDESVVDDSQLPKDRFSAERLKGVDSTLKIQPAELGDSAMYLCASSVSRGRGEQFFGPGTRLTVL.

This clonotype was observed once. CDR3 sequence: CASSPRGYADTQYF. CDR3 nucleotides: TGTGCCAGCAGCCCCAGGGGGTACGCAGATACGCAGTATTTT. This chain links TRBV14 with TRBJ2-3, with 7 bases fitting TRBD1. The CDR3 sequence is 14 residues long. V was clipped by 4 bases and J by 4 bases; unmatched bases: 5. In germline, CDR1 is SGHDN, CDR2 FVKESK.

In its sample, this clonotype was seen a few times. The chain uses TRBV12-3 or TRBV12-4 and TRBJ2-6, with D possibly TRBD1 on 5 matching bases. Trimming removed 1 base from V and 0 bases from J, with 10 bases in between. The CDR3 covers 17 residues. The chain's CDR3 is CASSLDIGHSGANVLTF. For the CDR3, the DNA is TGTGCCAGCAGTTTAGATATAGGACACTCTGGGGCCAACGTCCTGACTTTC.